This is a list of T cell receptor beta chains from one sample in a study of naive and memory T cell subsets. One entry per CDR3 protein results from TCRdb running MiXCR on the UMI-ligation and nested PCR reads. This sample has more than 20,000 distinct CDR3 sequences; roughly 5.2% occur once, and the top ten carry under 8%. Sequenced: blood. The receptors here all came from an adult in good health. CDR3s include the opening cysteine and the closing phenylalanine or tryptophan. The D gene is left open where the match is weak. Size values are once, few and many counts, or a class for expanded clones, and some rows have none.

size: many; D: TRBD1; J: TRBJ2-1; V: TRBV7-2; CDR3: CASSLSGTGGVHEQFF; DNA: TGTGCCAGCAGCTTATCCGGGACAGGGGGTGTCCATGAGCAGTTCTTC
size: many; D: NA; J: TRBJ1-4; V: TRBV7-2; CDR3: CASSLGGTNEKLFF; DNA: TGTGCCAGCAGCTTAGGGGGGACTAATGAAAAACTGTTTTTT
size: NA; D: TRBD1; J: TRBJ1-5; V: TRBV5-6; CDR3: CASSLFGLGADRVDQPQHF; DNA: TGTGCCAGCAGCTTATTTGGGCTCGGGGCCGACAGGGTAGATCAGCCCCAGCATTTT
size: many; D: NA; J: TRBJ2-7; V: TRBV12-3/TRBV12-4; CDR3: CASSLEHGAYEQYF; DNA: TGTGCCAGCAGTTTAGAACATGGAGCCTACGAGCAGTACTTC
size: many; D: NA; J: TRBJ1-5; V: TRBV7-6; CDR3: CASSLHSNQPQHF; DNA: TGTGCCAGCAGCCTCCATAGCAATCAGCCCCAGCATTTT
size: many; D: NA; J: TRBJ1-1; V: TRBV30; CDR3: CALTPNMGTEAFF; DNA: TGTGCCTTAACCCCGAATATGGGCACTGAAGCTTTCTTT
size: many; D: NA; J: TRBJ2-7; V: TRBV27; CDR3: CASSSQGSVHEQYF; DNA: TGTGCCAGCAGTTCACAGGGTTCTGTCCACGAGCAGTACTTC
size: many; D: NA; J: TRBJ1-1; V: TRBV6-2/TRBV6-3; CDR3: CASRATWGTEAFF; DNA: TGTGCCAGTCGCGCCACATGGGGGACTGAAGCTTTCTTT
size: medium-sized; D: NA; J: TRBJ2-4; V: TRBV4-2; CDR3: CASSQVLTKNIQYF; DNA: TGTGCCAGCAGCCAAGTGTTAACCAAAAACATTCAGTACTTC
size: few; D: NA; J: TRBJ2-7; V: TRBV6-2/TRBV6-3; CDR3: CASSYPGRRAYEQYF; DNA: TGTGCCAGCAGTTACCCGGGTAGGAGAGCCTACGAGCAGTACTTC
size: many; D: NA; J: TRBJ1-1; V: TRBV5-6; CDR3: CASSFKPNTEAFF; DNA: TGTGCCAGCAGCTTTAAACCGAACACTGAAGCTTTCTTT
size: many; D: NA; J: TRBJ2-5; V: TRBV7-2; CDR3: CASSYHSKETQYF; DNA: TGTGCCAGCAGCTACCACAGCAAAGAGACCCAGTACTTC
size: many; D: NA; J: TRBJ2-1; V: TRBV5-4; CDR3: CASKKGGGGRDWGEQFF; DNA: TGTGCCAGCAAAAAAGGGGGAGGGGGAAGGGACTGGGGTGAGCAGTTCTTC
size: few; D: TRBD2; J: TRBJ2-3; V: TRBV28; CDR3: CASSSLGAGEVGTDTQYF; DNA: TGTGCCAGCAGTTCCCTGGGAGCGGGAGAGGTGGGCACAGATACGCAGTATTTT
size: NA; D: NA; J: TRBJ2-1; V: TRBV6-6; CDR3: CASSRQGDEQFF; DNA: TGTGCCAGCAGTCGACAAGGCGATGAGCAGTTCTTC
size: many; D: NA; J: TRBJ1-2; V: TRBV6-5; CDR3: CASSYENRRGYTF; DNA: TGTGCCAGCAGTTACGAAAACCGGAGGGGCTACACCTTC
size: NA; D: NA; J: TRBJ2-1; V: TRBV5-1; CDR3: CASSLRGHWSSYNEQFF; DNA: TGCGCCAGCAGCTTGAGAGGACACTGGAGCTCCTACAATGAGCAGTTCTTC
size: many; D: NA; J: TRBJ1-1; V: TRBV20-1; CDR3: CSARVYTGNTEAFF; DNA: TGCAGTGCTAGAGTTTACACGGGGAACACTGAAGCTTTCTTT
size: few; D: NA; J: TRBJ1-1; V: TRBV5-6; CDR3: CASSLPTGEAFF; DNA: TGTGCCAGCAGCTTGCCAACAGGGGAAGCTTTCTTT
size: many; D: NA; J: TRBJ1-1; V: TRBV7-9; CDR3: CASSLSPGVAEAFF; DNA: TGTGCCAGCAGCTTAAGCCCCGGAGTGGCTGAAGCTTTCTTT
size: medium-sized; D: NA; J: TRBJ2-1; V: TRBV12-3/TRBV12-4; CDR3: CASSFRTKNNEQFF; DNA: TGTGCCAGCAGTTTCCGGACTAAGAACAATGAGCAGTTCTTC
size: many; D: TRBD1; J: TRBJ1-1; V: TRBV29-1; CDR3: CSVSTGGRLTEAFF; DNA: TGCAGCGTCTCTACAGGGGGCCGTCTGACTGAAGCTTTCTTT
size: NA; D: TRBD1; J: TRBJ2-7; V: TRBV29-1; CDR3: CSVEGTGGDEQYF; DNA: TGCAGCGTTGAAGGGACAGGTGGGGACGAGCAGTACTTC
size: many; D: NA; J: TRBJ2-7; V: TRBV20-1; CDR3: CSASPRPPYEQYF; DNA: TGCAGTGCTAGTCCCAGGCCGCCGTACGAGCAGTACTTC
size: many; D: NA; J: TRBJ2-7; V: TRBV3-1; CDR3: CASSQGVGSYEQYF; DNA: TGTGCCAGCAGCCAAGGTGTGGGCTCCTACGAGCAGTACTTC
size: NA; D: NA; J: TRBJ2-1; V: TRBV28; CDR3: CASSFYGRASHNEQFF; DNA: TGTGCCAGCAGTTTTTATGGTCGGGCCAGCCACAATGAGCAGTTCTTC
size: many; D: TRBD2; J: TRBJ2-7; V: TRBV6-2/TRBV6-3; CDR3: CASSSRLAGVYEQYF; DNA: TGTGCCAGCAGTTCGCGACTAGCGGGTGTCTACGAGCAGTACTTC
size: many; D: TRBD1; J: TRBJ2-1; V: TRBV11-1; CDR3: CASSLAWDRGKNEQFF; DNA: TGTGCCAGCAGCTTAGCTTGGGACAGGGGGAAGAATGAGCAGTTCTTC
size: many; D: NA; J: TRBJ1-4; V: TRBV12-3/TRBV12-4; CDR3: CASSFWGDNEKLFF; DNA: TGTGCCAGCAGTTTTTGGGGTGATAATGAAAAACTGTTTTTT
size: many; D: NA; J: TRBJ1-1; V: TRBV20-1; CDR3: CSVDPQGHTEAFF; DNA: TGCAGTGTTGACCCCCAAGGGCACACTGAAGCTTTCTTT
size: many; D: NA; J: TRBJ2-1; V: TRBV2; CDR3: CASSEVQGAYNEQFF; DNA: TGTGCCAGCAGTGAAGTTCAGGGCGCCTACAATGAGCAGTTCTTC
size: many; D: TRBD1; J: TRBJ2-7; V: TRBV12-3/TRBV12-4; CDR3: CASNTGTGEAYEQYF; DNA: TGTGCCAGCAATACCGGGACAGGGGAAGCCTACGAGCAGTACTTC
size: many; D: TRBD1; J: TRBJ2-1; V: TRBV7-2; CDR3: CASSLLWTGNNEQFF; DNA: TGTGCCAGCAGCTTATTGTGGACAGGGAACAATGAGCAGTTCTTC
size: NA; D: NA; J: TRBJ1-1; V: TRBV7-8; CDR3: CASSLVRSHLNTEAFF; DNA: TGTGCCAGCAGCTTAGTCAGGTCCCACTTGAACACTGAAGCTTTCTTT
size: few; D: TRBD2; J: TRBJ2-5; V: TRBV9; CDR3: CASSVAPSGAETQYF; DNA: TGTGCCAGCAGCGTAGCACCTAGCGGGGCAGAGACCCAGTACTTC
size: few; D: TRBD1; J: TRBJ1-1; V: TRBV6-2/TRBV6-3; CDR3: CASSYQQGRTEAFF; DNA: TGTGCCAGCAGTTATCAACAGGGGAGGACTGAAGCTTTCTTT
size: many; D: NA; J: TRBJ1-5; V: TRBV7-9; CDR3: CASSSGHRPQHF; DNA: TGTGCCAGCAGCTCCGGACATCGGCCCCAGCATTTT
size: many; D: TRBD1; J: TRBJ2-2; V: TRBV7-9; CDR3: CASSWGQNPTGELFF; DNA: TGTGCCAGCAGCTGGGGACAGAATCCCACCGGGGAGCTGTTTTTT
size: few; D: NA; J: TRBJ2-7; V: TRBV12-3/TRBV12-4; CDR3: CASTQGPASSYEQYF; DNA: TGTGCCAGCACCCAGGGTCCGGCGAGCTCCTACGAGCAGTACTTC
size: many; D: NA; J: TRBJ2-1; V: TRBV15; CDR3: CATSRDRNNEQFF; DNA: TGTGCCACCAGCAGAGATCGGAACAATGAGCAGTTCTTC
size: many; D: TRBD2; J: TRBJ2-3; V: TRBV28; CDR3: CASSFPGGGADTQYF; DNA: TGTGCCAGCAGTTTTCCGGGGGGGGGCGCAGATACGCAGTATTTT
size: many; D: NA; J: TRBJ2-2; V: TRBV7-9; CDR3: CASSLDWRGGTGELFF; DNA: TGTGCCAGCAGCTTAGACTGGCGGGGAGGCACCGGGGAGCTGTTTTTT
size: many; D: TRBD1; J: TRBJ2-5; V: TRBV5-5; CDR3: CASSFAGQGAPGTQYF; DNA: TGTGCCAGCAGCTTCGCCGGACAGGGGGCGCCAGGGACCCAGTACTTC
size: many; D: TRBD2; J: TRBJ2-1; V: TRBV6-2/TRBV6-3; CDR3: CASLSLAGVSSYNEQFF; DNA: TGTGCCAGTCTCAGCCTTGCGGGAGTCTCCTCCTACAATGAGCAGTTCTTC
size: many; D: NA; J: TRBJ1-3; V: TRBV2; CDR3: CASSGLFKGNTIYF; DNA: TGTGCCAGCAGCGGACTGTTCAAAGGAAACACCATATATTTT
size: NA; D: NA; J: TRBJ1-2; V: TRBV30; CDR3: CAWSEPHYGDTF; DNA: TGTGCCTGGAGTGAGCCCCACTATGGCGACACCTTC
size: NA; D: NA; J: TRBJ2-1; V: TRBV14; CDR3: CASSQSADEQFF; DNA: TGTGCCAGCAGCCAGTCAGCGGATGAGCAGTTCTTC
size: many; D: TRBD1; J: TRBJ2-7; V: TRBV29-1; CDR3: CSASGGSYEQYF; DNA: TGCAGCGCCTCAGGGGGCTCCTACGAGCAGTACTTC
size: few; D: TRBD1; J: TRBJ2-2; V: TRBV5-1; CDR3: CASSSTGVIGELFF; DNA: TGCGCCAGCAGCTCGACAGGGGTGATCGGGGAGCTGTTTTTT
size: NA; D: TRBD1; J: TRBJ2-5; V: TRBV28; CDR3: CASSLSGTGNTQYF; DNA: TGTGCCAGCAGTTTATCCGGGACAGGGAATACCCAGTACTTC
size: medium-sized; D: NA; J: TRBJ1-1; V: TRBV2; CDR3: CASSNRVGTEAFF; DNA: TGTGCCAGCAGTAACAGGGTCGGCACTGAAGCTTTCTTT
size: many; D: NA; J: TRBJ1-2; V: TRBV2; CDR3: CASSESGGSNYGYTF; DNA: TGTGCCAGCAGTGAATCGGGGGGCTCTAACTATGGCTACACCTTC
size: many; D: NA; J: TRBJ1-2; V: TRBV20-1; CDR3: CSAIRGGEANYGYTF; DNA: TGCAGTGCTATCCGAGGGGGGGAGGCTAACTATGGCTACACCTTC
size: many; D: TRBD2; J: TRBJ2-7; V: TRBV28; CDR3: CASSLVGGRREQYF; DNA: TGTGCCAGCAGTTTAGTGGGAGGGAGGCGCGAGCAGTACTTC
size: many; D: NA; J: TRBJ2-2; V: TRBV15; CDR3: CATSRAHRSNTGELFF; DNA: TGTGCCACCAGCAGAGCCCATCGATCGAACACCGGGGAGCTGTTTTTT
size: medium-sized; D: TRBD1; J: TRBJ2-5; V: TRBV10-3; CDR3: CAISADRAKRETQYF; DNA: TGTGCCATCTCAGCAGACAGGGCGAAAAGGGAGACCCAGTACTTC
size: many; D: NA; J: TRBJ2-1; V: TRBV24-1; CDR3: CATSDFGLTQFF; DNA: TGTGCCACCAGTGATTTTGGGTTGACGCAGTTCTTC
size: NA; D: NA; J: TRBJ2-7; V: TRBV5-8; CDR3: CASRGVVEQYF; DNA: TGTGCCAGCAGGGGCGTGGTCGAGCAGTACTTC
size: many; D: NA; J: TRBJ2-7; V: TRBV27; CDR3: CASGAGSAHEQYF; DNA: TGTGCCAGCGGTGCAGGTTCAGCCCACGAGCAGTACTTC